Listed below are T cell receptor beta chains from one sample, sequenced in a study of T cell repertoires in cytomegalovirus infection. Each CDR3 protein is one row after TCRdb ran MiXCR on the reads. Of some 450,000 distinct CDR3 sequences in the sample, roughly 31% were seen once. The sequencing input was PBMCs. All receptors come from a human donor in good health (CMV status not recorded). Some clones in this sample may be carry-over from other donors' samples. Each CDR3 is given with its conserved first and last residue. A D gene is named only where the DNA matches it firmly. Not every row has a clone size; where given, it reads once, few, many or a size class.

cdr3_length	v_call	d_call	clone_size	j_call	cdr3_nt	cdr3_aa
14	TRBV9	NA	NA	TRBJ2-7	TGTGCCAGCAGCGTAGGGGACGCTACCTACGAGCAGTACTTC	CASSVGDATYEQYF
14	TRBV18	TRBD1	NA	TRBJ2-5	TGTGCCAGCTCACCACAGGGGGCTGCAGAGACCCAGTACTTC	CASSPQGAAETQYF
15	TRBV6-2/TRBV6-3	NA	NA	TRBJ2-5	TGTGCCAGCAGTTACCTCCCGGGACACCAAGAGACCCAGTACTTC	CASSYLPGHQETQYF
16	TRBV6-6	TRBD1	NA	TRBJ2-7	TGTGCCAGCAGTCACACCGGACGGCCCAGGGGGCAAGAGCAGTACTTC	CASSHTGRPRGQEQYF
15	TRBV6-5	TRBD1	few	TRBJ1-1	TGTGCCAGCAGATCTGCCGGGACAGGGAACACTGAAGCTTTCTTT	CASRSAGTGNTEAFF
14	TRBV7-2	NA	many	TRBJ2-3	TGTGCCAGCAGCTTAGTCAGCGGCACAGATACGCAGTATTTT	CASSLVSGTDTQYF
15	TRBV15	TRBD1	few	TRBJ1-1	TGTGCCACCAGCAGAGATCTGGGACAGAGGACTGAAGCTTTCTTT	CATSRDLGQRTEAFF
17	TRBV7-6	TRBD1	many	TRBJ2-6	TGTGCCAGCAGTCTCTACAGGGGGGAGTCTGGGGCCAACGTCCTGACTTTC	CASSLYRGESGANVLTF
15	TRBV11-1	TRBD1	NA	TRBJ2-2	TGTGCCAGCAGCAGGGACAGGTTGGACACCGGGGAGCTGTTTTTT	CASSRDRLDTGELFF
14	TRBV18	NA	NA	TRBJ1-2	TGTGCCAGCTCACCAGTTACAGGAGACTATGGCTACACCTTC	CASSPVTGDYGYTF
16	TRBV30	NA	NA	TRBJ2-5	TGTGCCTGGAGTCCCCCTTGGGTGAACCAGGGGCAGACCCAGTACTTC	CAWSPPWVNQGQTQYF
15	TRBV14	NA	NA	TRBJ2-3	TGTGCCAGCAGCCATACTAGGTCCTATCCAGATACGCAGTATTTT	CASSHTRSYPDTQYF
13	TRBV10-3	NA	once	TRBJ1-2	TGTGCCATCAGTGAAGAGGGGACCTATGGCTACACCTTC	CAISEEGTYGYTF
15	TRBV27	NA	NA	TRBJ2-3	TGTGCCAGCAGTTCGCGACCTGCCGGCACAGATACGCAGTATTTT	CASSSRPAGTDTQYF
12	TRBV11-2	TRBD1	many	TRBJ1-1	TGTGCCAGCAGCTGGACAGGGGCTGAAGCTTTCTTT	CASSWTGAEAFF
14	TRBV28	TRBD2	few	TRBJ2-7	TGTGCCAGCAGGGTAGCGGGGGAAACCTACGAGCAGTACTTC	CASRVAGETYEQYF
14	TRBV7-2	TRBD2	NA	TRBJ2-1	TGTGCCAGCAGCTTAGAACTAGCGGGGGGCGAGGGGTTATTC	CASSLELAGGEGLF
17	TRBV4-1	NA	few	TRBJ1-2	TGCGCCAGCAGCCAAACTACCCGAGGGAGGGCTAACTATGGCTACACCTTC	CASSQTTRGRANYGYTF
15	TRBV5-1	NA	NA	TRBJ2-7	TGCGCCAGCAGCTTAGCCTGGGACTCGACCTACGAGCAGTACTTC	CASSLAWDSTYEQYF
12	TRBV10-3	NA	few	TRBJ1-4	TGTGCCATCAGTGAGAACCAGTTCCAACTGTTTTTT	CAISENQFQLFF
19	TRBV14	TRBD1	few	TRBJ1-1	TGTGCCAGCAGCCAGAGTGGTGTAGCAGGGGGAGGCTTGAACACTGAAGCTTTCTTT	CASSQSGVAGGGLNTEAFF
17	TRBV4-1	TRBD2	few	TRBJ2-5	TGCGCCAGCAGCCAAGATCTAATTAGCGGGGGTGCGGAGACCCAGTACTTC	CASSQDLISGGAETQYF
15	TRBV12-3/TRBV12-4	TRBD2	few	TRBJ2-1	TGTGCCAGCAGTCCCCGGGGACTAGCGGGGAATGAGCAGTTCTTC	CASSPRGLAGNEQFF
15	TRBV10-3	NA	NA	TRBJ2-5	TGTGCCACCCATAAGGATGGGGGGCTCGGGGAGACCCAGTACTTC	CATHKDGGLGETQYF
15	TRBV5-4	TRBD1	few	TRBJ2-7	TGTGCCAGCAGCGGGCCGGGACAGGAGACCTACGAGCAGTACTTC	CASSGPGQETYEQYF
15	TRBV7-2	TRBD2	many	TRBJ2-7	TGTGCCAGCAGGCCGACTAGCGGGGGGGCGTACGAGCAGTACTTC	CASRPTSGGAYEQYF
13	TRBV10-3	NA	NA	TRBJ2-3	TGTGCCATCAGTGAGTACCGGGGCGATACGCAGTATTTT	CAISEYRGDTQYF
16	TRBV7-2	NA	NA	TRBJ1-5	TGTGCCAGCAGCTTAAAGTCTTTGACAGGCAATCAGCCCCAGCATTTT	CASSLKSLTGNQPQHF
16	TRBV7-2	TRBD2	NA	TRBJ2-1	TGTGCCAGCAGCAGAGACGTTCTAGCGGGGGGGGATGAGCAGTTCTTC	CASSRDVLAGGDEQFF
17	TRBV7-2	TRBD2	NA	TRBJ2-3	TGTGCCAGCAGCCGAAGCCGACTAGCGGGGGGCACAGATACGCGGTATTTT	CASSRSRLAGGTDTRYF
15	TRBV6-1	TRBD1	NA	TRBJ1-5	TGTGCCAGCAGAGCCGGGACAGTAAGCAATCAGCCCCAGCATTTT	CASRAGTVSNQPQHF
15	TRBV20-1	NA	few	TRBJ1-1	TGCAGTGCCCCCGAGCGTGGGGGCCCGAACACTGAAGCTTTCTTT	CSAPERGGPNTEAFF
14	TRBV7-2	NA	NA	TRBJ2-2	TGTGCCAGCAGCTACTTGACCATTGACGGGGAGCTGTTTTTT	CASSYLTIDGELFF